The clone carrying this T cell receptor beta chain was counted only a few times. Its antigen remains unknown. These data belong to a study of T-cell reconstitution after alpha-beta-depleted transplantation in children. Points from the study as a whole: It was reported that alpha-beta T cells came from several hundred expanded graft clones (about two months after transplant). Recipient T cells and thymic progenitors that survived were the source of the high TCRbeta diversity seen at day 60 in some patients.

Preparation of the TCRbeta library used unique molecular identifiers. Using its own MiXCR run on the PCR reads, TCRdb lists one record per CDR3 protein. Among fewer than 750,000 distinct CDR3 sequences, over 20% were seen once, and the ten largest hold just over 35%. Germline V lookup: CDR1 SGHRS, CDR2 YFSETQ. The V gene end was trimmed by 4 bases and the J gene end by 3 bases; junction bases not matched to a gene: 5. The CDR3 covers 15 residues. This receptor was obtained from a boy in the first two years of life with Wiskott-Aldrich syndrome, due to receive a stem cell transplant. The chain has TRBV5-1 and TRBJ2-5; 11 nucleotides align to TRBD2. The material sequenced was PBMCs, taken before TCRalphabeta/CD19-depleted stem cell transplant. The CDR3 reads CASSHVLAGEETQYF. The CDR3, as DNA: TGCGCCAGCAGCCACGTACTAGCGGGAGAAGAGACCCAGTACTTC.